This T cell receptor beta chain was documented in a study of T cell repertoires in cytomegalovirus infection (dated by TCRdb to 2018 to 2020). General notes on the study: Alongside well-studied HLA-B-restricted epitopes, the peptide stimulations were aimed at recently identified HLA-C-restricted CMV epitopes, whose presentation resists viral immunomodulation. Donor HLA type was relevant to the analysis, as public TCR beta signatures indicated carriage of CMV infection together with the matching HLA type. What the work shows at the level of the full study, not this receptor alone: The ex vivo response was dominated by HLA-C-restricted CMV-specific TCR beta clonotypes, which also provided the single most frequent clonotype in two of eight donors. In both this cohort and an independent cohort of some 370 donors, the cumulative frequency of public TCR beta family members distinguished carriers of CMV infection plus the relevant HLA type.

This clonotype was counted only a few times. It lacks a known antigen. Base qualities are missing; no much larger clone stands one base away. From its cysteine to its phenylalanine, the CDR3 spans 13 amino acids. Only CDR3 DNA is held: 39 bases, read in frame from base 1. CDR1 and CDR2 were assigned from the germline V gene as KGHSH and LQKENI. Trimming leaves V shorter by 6 bases and J shorter by 4 bases, with the junction holding 5 bases beyond the gene matches. Sequencer: Illumina HiSeq 1500. The raw public reads went through TCRdb reprocessing: fastp at Q25, MiXCR clone calling, in-frame beta chains kept. Each entry is one CDR3 protein sequence, shown with its most common DNA and genes. The sample table contains 300,000 to 400,000 distinct CDR3 sequences; only one count was recorded for around 29% of them. Roughly 20% of the sample is in the top ten clones. The treatment or condition label corresponds to: in vitro stimulation with specific CMV peptide epitopes to enrich CMV-specific T cells.

Specimen: cultured PBMCs, collected from culture after CMV antigen stimulation. The sequence was collected from a human donor in good health (CMV status not recorded). Some clones in this sample may be carry-over from other donors' samples. The chain is made from TRBV18 and TRBJ2-5; a stretch of 7 junction bases matches TRBD1. The DNA reads as follows: TGTGCCAGCTCGACAGGGTTACGAGAGACCCAGTACTTC. It is translated as CASSTGLRETQYF.